This TCR beta chain derives from a study of T cell responses to AZD1222 COVID-19 vaccine (dated by TCRdb to about 2021). Describing the broader study: A total of approximately 240 trial participants underwent TCR sequencing, of whom nearly 210 had received two doses of AZD1222 and around 26 had received two doses of the MenACWY control vaccine. Enrollment into the trials was organized by age into subgroups of 18-55, 56-69 and 70-plus years, and those subgroups contained roughly 140, 27 and 60 TCR-sequenced participants, respectively.

Remarks on this clone: Its antigen is still unknown. The record has no base qualities; no much larger clone is one base away.

Explained via the paper, the time point label denotes: about 28 days (+/-7) after the second vaccine dose. AZD1222 recipients whose second dose came at about 4 weeks and those whose second dose came at about 12 weeks were combined into one group, since spike-specific TCR depth and breadth did not differ between the two schedules. Samples from vaccinated people were obtained from the UK trials COV001 and COV002, which included a single-blind randomized controlled phase 2/3 trial of AZD1222 (ChAdOx1 nCoV-19) in healthy adults. For TCRbeta chain sequencing, PBMC samples were collected from trial participants at day 0 and at day 28 after the second dose. Study-wide findings and limitations: After two AZD1222 doses, both the breadth and the depth of spike-specific TCRs were significantly higher than at day 0 and than in MenACWY recipients. Vaccine-associated CD4 TCRs spanned the whole spike protein, with dominant responses in regions 160-218 and 743-854. Participants were mostly white British and included more females than males, and it was suggested by the authors that clonal diversity may have been underestimated. Nearly half of unique spike-specific TCRs reportedly recognized epitopes outside regions mutated in the B.1.351 and B.1.1.7 variants. Because no samples from the day 14 peak response were available, repertoires could be characterized only after the peak T cell response. Conclusions about previously exposed vaccinees were limited because only a handful of AZD1222 recipients were SARS-CoV-2 seropositive at baseline. In the small 56-69-year group, the increase in depth fell short of significance, most likely because of low power.

The CDR3 regions of human TCRbeta chains were analyzed by immunosequencing. In the authors' own workflow: TCRs in the repertoires were matched against a reference library of SARS-CoV-2-specific TCRs that had been generated with the MIRA antigen-specificity platform. Breadth meant the fraction of unique TCRs that were SARS-CoV-2-associated, whereas depth meant the fraction of total T cells that were SARS-CoV-2-associated. Using the MIRA data, each spike-specific TCR was assigned both to the spike region to which the TCR was reactive and to a CD4 or CD8 class. Log10-transformed breadth and depth values were compared by one-way ANOVA with Sidak's multiple comparisons tests. TCRdb retrieved this table from immuneACCESS and kept in-frame rearrangements only. Not all clones are present; in checked studies, unresolved V genes account for under half, and no reason is known for the remainder. D and trimming were read from the DNA, whereas the V and J calls and clone size are those reported in that table. For this sample the table gives about 42,000 clones, of which 80% to 85% were detected only once. In total, the top ten clones hold 15% to 20% of the sample.

Looking up the germline V gene yields CDR1 SGDLS and CDR2 YYNGEE. The CDR3 sequence holds 16 residues, the cysteine and phenylalanine included. The DNA shown is the 48-base CDR3, in frame from base 1. Compared with germline, V lacks 3 bases and J lacks 6 bases; bases without a gene match: 13. The specimen comprised peripheral blood, sampled 28 days after the second AZD1222 dose. The TCR sequence derives from an adult who received the AZD1222 COVID-19 vaccine. The V and J genes are TRBV9 and TRBJ1-1, with 8 central nucleotides matching TRBD1. CDR3 protein: CASSATDRARNAEAFF. The base sequence is TGTGCCAGCAGCGCAACGGACAGGGCTAGGAATGCTGAAGCTTTCTTT.